This T cell receptor beta chain was identified in a study of T-cell reconstitution after alpha-beta-depleted transplantation in children. V lost 4 bases and J lost 5; bases outside the gene matches: 6. This CDR3 is 14 amino acids long. CDR1 MNHNS and CDR2 SASEGT come from the germline V gene. This clonotype was detected many times. Its specificity is unknown. Findings and caveats of the study: Alpha-beta T cells present about two months after transplant were reported to originate from several hundred expanded graft clones. Recipient T cells and thymic progenitors that survived gave rise to the high TCRbeta diversity observed at day 60 in some patients. Once a year had passed after transplant, T-cell counts and diversity came mostly from newly produced T cells.

It was with unique molecular identifiers that the TCRbeta library was prepared. TCRdb re-called the PCR reads with MiXCR, one entry per CDR3 protein. The sample consists of roughly 6,000 distinct CDR3 sequences, around 15% of them appearing once. This clonotype was sampled from a patient aged 2 to 9 who had a stem cell transplant for inherited bone marrow failure, so the T cells may come from the graft donor. The V gene is TRBV6-1, the J gene TRBJ2-7; 9 bases agree with TRBD1. Sequences were derived from PBMCs, mostly from graft donor cells, sampled 180 days after TCRalphabeta/CD19-depleted stem cell transplant. Here the CDR3 reads CASSAGTGLNEQYF. The DNA of the CDR3 is TGTGCCAGCAGTGCCGGGACAGGGCTCAACGAGCAGTACTTC.